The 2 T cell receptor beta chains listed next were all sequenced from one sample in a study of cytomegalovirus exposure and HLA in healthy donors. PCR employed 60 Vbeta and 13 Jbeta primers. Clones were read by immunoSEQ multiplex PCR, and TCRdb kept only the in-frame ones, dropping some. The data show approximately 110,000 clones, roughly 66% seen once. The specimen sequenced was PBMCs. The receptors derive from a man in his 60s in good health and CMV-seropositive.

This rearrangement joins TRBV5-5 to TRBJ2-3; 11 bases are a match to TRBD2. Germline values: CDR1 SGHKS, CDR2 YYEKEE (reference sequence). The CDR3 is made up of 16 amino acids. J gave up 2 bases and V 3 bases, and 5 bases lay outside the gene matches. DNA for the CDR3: TGTGCCAGCAGCTCCTTAGCGGGGGGGCTCACAGATACGCAGTATTTT. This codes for CASSSLAGGLTDTQYF.

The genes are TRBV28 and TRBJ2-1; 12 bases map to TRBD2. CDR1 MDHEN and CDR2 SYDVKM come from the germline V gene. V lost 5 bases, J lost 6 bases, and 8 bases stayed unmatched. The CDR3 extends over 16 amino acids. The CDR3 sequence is CASSTAASGGANEQFF. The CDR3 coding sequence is TGTGCCAGCAGTACGGCCGCTAGCGGGGGGGCCAATGAGCAGTTCTTC.